This is a list of T cell receptor beta chains from one sample in a study of blood T cell repertoires in COVID-19. Assay: immunoSEQ multiplex PCR; the TCRdb copy retains only in-frame clones and omits some. The sample consists of some 87,000 clones, 80% to 90% of them appearing once. Source material: peripheral blood. These receptors were taken from a human donor in a cohort sampled during active COVID-19. Both conserved end residues are part of each CDR3. D genes are given only for firm matches.

d_gene | v_gene | CDR3aa
TRBD1 | TRBV10-1 | CASSDEGQGKDTQYF
TRBD2 | TRBV7-3 | CASSLSGGKPFF
- | TRBV5-1 | CASSLGSKGETQYF
- | TRBV18 | CASSLREGGGTEAFF
TRBD1 | TRBV3-1/TRBV3-2 | CASSDRAGNSPLHF
- | TRBV5-6 | CASSLGIGEQYF
- | TRBV21-1 | CASIGRNSNQPQHF
TRBD1 | TRBV11-2 | CASTRGLFSGTDNSPLHF
- | TRBV14 | CASSQAYSPRADYGYTF
TRBD1 | TRBV18 | CASSPTGDQPQHF
TRBD1 | TRBV6-5 | CASSKTGGRYGYTF
TRBD2 | TRBV7-9 | CASSPPYSGVAETQYF
- | TRBV5-1 | CASSLAWTVNTEAFF
- | TRBV29-1 | CSVRGGEDGYTF
- | TRBV7-9 | CASSLDTYGYTF
TRBD1 | TRBV28 | CASSTTGWNIQYF
- | TRBV18 | CASTPQSSGNTIYF
- | TRBV6-6 | CASSELWEYGYTF
- | TRBV7-3 | CASSSELNTEAFF
TRBD1 | TRBV29-1 | CSVADTGGSYNEQFF
- | TRBV18 | CASSPQREQPQHF
TRBD1 | TRBV7-8 | CASSPGQGNIYGYTF
- | TRBV11-2 | CASSFSDNYGYTF
- | TRBV19 | CASWGNSYEQYF
- | TRBV7-2 | CASSQYNSPLHF
TRBD1 | TRBV18 | CASSPSGQGRDQPQHF
- | TRBV5-5 | CASSLPGAGEQYF
TRBD1 | TRBV2 | CASSEEQGVQPQHF
TRBD1 | TRBV9 | CASSERGQGRHSPLHF
- | TRBV27 | CASSLGSAAGELFF
- | TRBV5-1 | CASSLGREYGSYEQYF
- | TRBV5-8 | CASSFGRGDYNSPLHF
- | TRBV6-1 | CASSEEGVKGSYEQYF
TRBD2 | TRBV2 | CASSSTSGGANEQFF
TRBD1 | TRBV29-1 | CSVDRGTSEAFF
- | TRBV3-1/TRBV3-2 | CASSQDSEYEQFF
TRBD1 | TRBV6-6 | CASSSPTGGEKLFF
- | TRBV7-2 | CASSLVQSNPNYGYTF
TRBD1 | TRBV3-1/TRBV3-2 | CASSSRWTGGAGRDGYTF
TRBD1 | TRBV18 | CASSPPPQGAFTEAFF
- | TRBV5-8 | CASSQGLSSYNEQFF
- | TRBV19 | CASRKRGTHTEAFF
- | TRBV7-8 | CASSRRRVGTGELFF
- | TRBV6-1 | CASSESVSYEQYF
- | TRBV18 | CASSLPGVGANVLTF
- | TRBV4-2 | CASSQEGSRNTEAFF
- | TRBV19 | CASSKPDRNSPLHF
- | TRBV14 | CASSQVSREGYTF
- | TRBV11-3 | CASSHRQITDTQYF
- | TRBV19 | CASSSGRANTEAFF
TRBD1 | TRBV12-3/TRBV12-4 | CASRTTGDREAFF